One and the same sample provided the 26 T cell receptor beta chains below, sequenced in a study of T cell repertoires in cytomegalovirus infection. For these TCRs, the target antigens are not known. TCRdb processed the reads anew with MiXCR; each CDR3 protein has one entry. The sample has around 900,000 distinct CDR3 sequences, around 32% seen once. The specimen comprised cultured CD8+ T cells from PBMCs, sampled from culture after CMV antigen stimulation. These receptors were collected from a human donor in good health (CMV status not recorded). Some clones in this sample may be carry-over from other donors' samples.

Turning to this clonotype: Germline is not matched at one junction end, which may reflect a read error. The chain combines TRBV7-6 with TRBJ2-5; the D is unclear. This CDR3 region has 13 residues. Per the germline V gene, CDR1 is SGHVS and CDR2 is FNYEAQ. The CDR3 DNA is TGTGTCAGCAGGCGCTGGACGGGAGAGACCCAGTACTTC. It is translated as CVSRRWTGETQYF.

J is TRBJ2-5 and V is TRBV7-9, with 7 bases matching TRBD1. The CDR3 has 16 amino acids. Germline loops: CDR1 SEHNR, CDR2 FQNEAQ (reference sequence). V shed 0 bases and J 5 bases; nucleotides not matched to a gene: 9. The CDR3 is CASSLAWSGGQETQYF. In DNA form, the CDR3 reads TGTGCCAGCAGCTTAGCGTGGTCAGGGGGTCAGGAGACCCAGTACTTC.

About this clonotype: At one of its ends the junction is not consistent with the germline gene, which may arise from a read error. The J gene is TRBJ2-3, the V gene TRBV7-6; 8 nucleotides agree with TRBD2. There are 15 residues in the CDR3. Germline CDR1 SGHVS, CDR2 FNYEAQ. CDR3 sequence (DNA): TGTGCTAGCAGCTTCCGACTAGCGCCTATAAATACGCAGTATTTT. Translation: CASSFRLAPINTQYF.

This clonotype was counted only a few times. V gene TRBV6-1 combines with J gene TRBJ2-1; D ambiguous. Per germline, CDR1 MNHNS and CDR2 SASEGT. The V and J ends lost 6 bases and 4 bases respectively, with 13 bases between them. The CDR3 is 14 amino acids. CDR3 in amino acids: CASRSGGIYNEQFF. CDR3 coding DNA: TGTGCCAGCAGAAGTGGTGGTATTTACAATGAGCAGTTCTTC.

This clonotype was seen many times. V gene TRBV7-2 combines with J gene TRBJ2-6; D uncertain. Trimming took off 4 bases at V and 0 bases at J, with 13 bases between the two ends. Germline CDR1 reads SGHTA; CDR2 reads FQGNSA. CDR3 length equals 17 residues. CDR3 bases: TGTGCCAGCAGCTCGAATCAGGAACTCTCTGGGGCCAACGTCCTGACTTTC. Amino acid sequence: CASSSNQELSGANVLTF. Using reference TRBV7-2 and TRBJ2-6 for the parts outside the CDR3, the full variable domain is GAGVSQSPSNKVTEKGKDVELRCDPISGHTALYWYRQSLGQGLEFLIYFQGNSAPDKSGLPSDRFSAERTGGSVSTLTIQRTQQEDSAVYLCASSSNQELSGANVLTFGAGSRLTVL.

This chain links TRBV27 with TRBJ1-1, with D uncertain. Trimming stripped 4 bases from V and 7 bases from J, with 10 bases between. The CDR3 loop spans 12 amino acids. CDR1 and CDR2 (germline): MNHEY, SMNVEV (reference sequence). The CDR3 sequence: CASSSGYIEAFF. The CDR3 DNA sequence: TGTGCCAGCAGTTCAGGCTACATTGAAGCTTTCTTT.

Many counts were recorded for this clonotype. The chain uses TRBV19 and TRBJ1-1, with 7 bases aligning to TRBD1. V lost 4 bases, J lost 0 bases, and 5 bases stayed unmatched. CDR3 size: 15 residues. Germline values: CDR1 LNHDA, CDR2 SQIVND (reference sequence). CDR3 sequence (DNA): TGTGCCAGTAGTAGGGACAGCGCCATGAACACTGAAGCTTTCTTT. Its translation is CASSRDSAMNTEAFF.

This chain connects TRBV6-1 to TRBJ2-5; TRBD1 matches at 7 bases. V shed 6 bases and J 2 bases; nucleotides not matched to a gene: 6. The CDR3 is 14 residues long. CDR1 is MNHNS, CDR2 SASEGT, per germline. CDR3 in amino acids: CASSLQGRQETQYF. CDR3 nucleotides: TGTGCCAGCAGCCTACAGGGGCGTCAAGAGACCCAGTACTTC.

CDR3 loop: CASSLITAGTLYGYTF. DNA for the CDR3: TGTGCCAGCAGCCTAATAACGGCAGGGACCCTCTATGGCTACACCTTC. This chain connects TRBV7-2 to TRBJ1-2, with TRBD1 as a possible D gene (5 bases). V was trimmed by 5 bases and J by 4 bases, leaving 20 bases between them. Germline V gene sequence: CDR1 SGHTA, CDR2 FQGNSA. The length of the CDR3 is 16 residues.

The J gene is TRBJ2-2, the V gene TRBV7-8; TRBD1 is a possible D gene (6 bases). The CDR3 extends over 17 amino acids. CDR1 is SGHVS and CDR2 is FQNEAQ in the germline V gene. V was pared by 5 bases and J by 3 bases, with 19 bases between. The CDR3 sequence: CASSPKDSGMHTGELFF. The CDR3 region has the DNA TGTGCCAGCAGCCCCAAGGACAGTGGAATGCACACCGGGGAGCTGTTTTTT.

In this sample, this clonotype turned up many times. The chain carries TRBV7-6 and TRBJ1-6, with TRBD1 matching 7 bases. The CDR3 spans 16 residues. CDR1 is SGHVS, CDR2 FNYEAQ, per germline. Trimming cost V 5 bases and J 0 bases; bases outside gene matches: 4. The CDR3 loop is CASSPGQSSYNSPLHF. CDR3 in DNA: TGTGCCAGCAGCCCGGGACAGTCCTCCTATAATTCACCCCTCCACTTT.

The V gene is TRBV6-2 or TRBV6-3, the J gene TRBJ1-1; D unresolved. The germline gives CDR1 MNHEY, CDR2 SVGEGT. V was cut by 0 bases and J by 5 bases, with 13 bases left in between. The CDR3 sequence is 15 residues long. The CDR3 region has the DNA TGTGCCAGCAGTTACTCGCCGGGCCTCGGGACTGAAGCTTTCTTT. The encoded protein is CASSYSPGLGTEAFF.

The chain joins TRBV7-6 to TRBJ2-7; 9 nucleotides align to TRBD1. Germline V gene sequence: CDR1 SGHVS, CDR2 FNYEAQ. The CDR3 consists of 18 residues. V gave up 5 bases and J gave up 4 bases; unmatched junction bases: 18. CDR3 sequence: CASSRLPADRGTSYEQYV. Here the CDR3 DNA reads TGTGCCAGCAGCCGGCTGCCGGCAGACAGGGGGACCTCTTACGAGCAGTACGTC.

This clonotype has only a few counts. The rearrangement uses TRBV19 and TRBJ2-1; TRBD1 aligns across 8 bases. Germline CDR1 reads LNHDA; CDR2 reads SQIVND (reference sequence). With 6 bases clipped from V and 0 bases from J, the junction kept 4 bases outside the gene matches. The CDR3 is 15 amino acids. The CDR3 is CASRTGVSSYNEQFF. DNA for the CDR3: TGTGCCAGTAGGACAGGGGTGAGCTCCTACAATGAGCAGTTCTTC.

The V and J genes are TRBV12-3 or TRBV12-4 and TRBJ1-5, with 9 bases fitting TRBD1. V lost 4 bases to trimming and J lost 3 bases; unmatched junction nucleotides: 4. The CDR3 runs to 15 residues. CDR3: CASSWTGAYNQPQHF. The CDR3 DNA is TGTGCCAGCAGTTGGACAGGGGCCTACAATCAGCCCCAGCATTTT.

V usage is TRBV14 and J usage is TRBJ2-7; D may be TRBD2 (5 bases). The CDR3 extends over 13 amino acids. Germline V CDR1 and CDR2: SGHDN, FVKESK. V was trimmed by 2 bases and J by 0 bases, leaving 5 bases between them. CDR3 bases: TGTGCCAGCAGCCAACGGGGCTCCTACGAGCAGTACTTC. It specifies CASSQRGSYEQYF.

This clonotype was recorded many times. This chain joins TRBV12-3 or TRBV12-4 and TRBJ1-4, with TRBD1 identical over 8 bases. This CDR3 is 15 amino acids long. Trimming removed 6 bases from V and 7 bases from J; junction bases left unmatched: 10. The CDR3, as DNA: TGTGCCAGCAGCCGAAGGCAGGGGGCAAGTGAAAAACTGTTTTTT. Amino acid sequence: CASSRRQGASEKLFF.

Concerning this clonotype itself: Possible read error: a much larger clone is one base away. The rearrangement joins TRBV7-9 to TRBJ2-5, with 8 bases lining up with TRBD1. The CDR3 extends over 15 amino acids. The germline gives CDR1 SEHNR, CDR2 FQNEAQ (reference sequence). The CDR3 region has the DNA TGTGTCAGCAGCTTAACAGGGGGGAGGCAAGAGACCCAGTACTTC. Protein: CVSSLTGGRQETQYF.

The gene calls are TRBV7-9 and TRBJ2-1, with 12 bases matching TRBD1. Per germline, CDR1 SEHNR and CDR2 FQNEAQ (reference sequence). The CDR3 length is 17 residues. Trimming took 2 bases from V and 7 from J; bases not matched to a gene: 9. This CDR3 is CASSLQPGTGGRNEQFF. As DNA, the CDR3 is TGTGCCAGCAGCTTACAGCCAGGGACAGGGGGCCGGAATGAGCAGTTCTTC. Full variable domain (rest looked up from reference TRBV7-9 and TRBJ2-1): DTGVSQNPRHKITKRGQNVTFRCDPISEHNRLYWYRQTLGQGPEFLTYFQNEAQLEKSRLLSDRFSAERPKGSFSTLEIQRTEQGDSAMYLCASSLQPGTGGRNEQFFGPGTRLTVL.

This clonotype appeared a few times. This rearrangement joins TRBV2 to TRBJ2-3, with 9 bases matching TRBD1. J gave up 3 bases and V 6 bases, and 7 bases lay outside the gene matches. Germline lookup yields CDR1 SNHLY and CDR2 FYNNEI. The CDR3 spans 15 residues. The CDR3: CASSETGTGTDTQYF. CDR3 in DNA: TGTGCCAGCAGCGAGACGGGGACAGGGACAGATACGCAGTATTTT.

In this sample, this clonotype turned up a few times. The CDR3 DNA reads as TGTGCCAGCATCGTATCCGGGACGCATAGCAATCAGCCCCAGCATTTT. It encodes CASIVSGTHSNQPQHF. This sequence joins TRBV5-6 and TRBJ1-5, with a possible D match to TRBD1 (5 bases). The V and J ends lost 6 bases and 0 bases respectively, with 16 bases between them. Germline loops: CDR1 SGHDT, CDR2 YYEEEE. CDR3 length: 16 amino acids.

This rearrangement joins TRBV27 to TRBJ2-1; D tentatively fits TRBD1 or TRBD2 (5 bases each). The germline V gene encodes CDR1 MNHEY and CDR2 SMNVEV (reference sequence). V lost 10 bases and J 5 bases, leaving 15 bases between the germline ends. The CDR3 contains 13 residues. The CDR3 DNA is TGTGCCACCGACCCTGGGGGAAACAATGAGCAGTTCTTC. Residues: CATDPGGNNEQFF.

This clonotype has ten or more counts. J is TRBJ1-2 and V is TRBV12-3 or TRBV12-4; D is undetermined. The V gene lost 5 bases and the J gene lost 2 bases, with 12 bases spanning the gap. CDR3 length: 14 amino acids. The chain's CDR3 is CASSGQTRNYGYTF. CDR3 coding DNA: TGTGCCAGCAGTGGCCAGACCCGGAACTATGGCTACACCTTC.

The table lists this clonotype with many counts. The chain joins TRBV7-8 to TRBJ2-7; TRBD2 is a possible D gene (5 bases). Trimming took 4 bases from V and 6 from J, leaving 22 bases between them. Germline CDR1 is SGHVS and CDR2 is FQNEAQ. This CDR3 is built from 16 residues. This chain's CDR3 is CASSYSRLSAETEQYF. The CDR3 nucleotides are TGTGCCAGCAGCTACTCTCGACTTAGCGCGGAGACCGAGCAGTACTTC.

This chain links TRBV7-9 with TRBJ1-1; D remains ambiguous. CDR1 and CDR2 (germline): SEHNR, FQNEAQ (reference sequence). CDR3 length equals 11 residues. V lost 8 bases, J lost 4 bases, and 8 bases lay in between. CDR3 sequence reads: CASRSATEAFF. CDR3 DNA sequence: TGTGCCAGCCGGAGCGCCACTGAAGCTTTCTTT. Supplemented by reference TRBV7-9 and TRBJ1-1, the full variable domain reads DTGVSQNPRHKITKRGQNVTFRCDPISEHNRLYWYRQTLGQGPEFLTYFQNEAQLEKSRLLSDRFSAERPKGSFSTLEIQRTEQGDSAMYLCASRSATEAFFGQGTRLTVV.

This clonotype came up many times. CDR3 nucleotides: TGTGCCAGCAGCTTAAGTCATAGGCGCATTAGCAATCAGCCCCAGCATTTT. The encoded protein is CASSLSHRRISNQPQHF. This chain links TRBV7-6 with TRBJ1-5; D unresolved. The CDR3 contains 17 residues. Trimming removed 2 bases from V and 0 bases from J, with 14 bases in between. CDR1 and CDR2 (germline): SGHVS, FNYEAQ.